This T cell receptor beta chain was profiled in a study of blood T cell repertoires in COVID-19. Trimming took 5 bases from V and 2 from J, leaving 9 bases between them. The CDR3 sequence is 13 residues long. Germline V gene sequence: CDR1 SEHNR, CDR2 FQNEAQ (reference sequence). Profiled with immunoSEQ multiplex PCR; TCRdb holds only in-frame clones, not every one. Altogether over 40,000 clones are present, more than 80% being singletons, with the ten largest covering about 2.5%. This receptor was taken from a man of 80 years or more with acute or convalescent COVID-19. The sequencing input was peripheral blood. V usage is TRBV7-9 and J usage is TRBJ1-1; no definite D call. CDR3 amino acids: CASSGWTNTEAFF. The CDR3 coding sequence is TGTGCCAGCAGCGGGTGGACTAACACTGAAGCTTTCTTT.